The 26 T cell receptor beta chains in this list originate from one sample, sequenced in a study of CD8+ T cells in alopecia areata. RNA was extracted and reverse transcribed into cDNA as the sequencing template. Sequencing was performed with immunoSEQ multiplex PCR; in TCRdb, only in-frame clones are kept and a portion is missing. The sample carries 100,000 to 150,000 clones, around 50% recorded once. The starting material was CD4+ T cells sorted from blood, obtained at week 0. These receptors were collected from a human donor with alopecia areata.

This chain uses TRBV9 with TRBJ2-7; either TRBD1 or TRBD2 may supply D (5 bases each). V was pared by 5 bases and J by 4 bases, with 13 bases between. Per the germline V gene, CDR1 is SGDLS and CDR2 is YYNGEE. The length of the CDR3 is 13 residues. DNA of the CDR3: TGTGCCAGCAGTTCGGGGCCCACTTACGAGCAGTACTTC. It codes for CASSSGPTYEQYF.

The chain recombines TRBV6-6 with TRBJ2-1; D is possibly TRBD2 (5 bases). Germline CDR1 MNHNY, CDR2 SVGAGI (reference sequence). Trimming left V 2 bases short and J 10 bases short, with 9 bases between. The CDR3 spans 12 residues. In nucleotides, the CDR3 is TGTGCCAGCAGTTACCCCCGGGGAGAGCAGTTCTTC. This gives the protein CASSYPRGEQFF.

This clone came up once. The chain uses TRBV2 and TRBJ1-5, with D unclear. The CDR3 covers 15 residues. V was shortened by 1 base and J by 6 bases, with 13 bases between the two germline ends. Germline V gene sequence: CDR1 SNHLY, CDR2 FYNNEI. The CDR3 DNA is TGTGCCAGCAGTGAAGAGGCAGGCCTCACTCAGCCCCAGCATTTT. This gives the protein CASSEEAGLTQPQHF.

V gene TRBV7-2 combines with J gene TRBJ2-3, with D unclear. CDR1 SGHTA and CDR2 FQGNSA come from the germline V gene. CDR3 length: 14 amino acids. V lost 1 base, J lost 0 bases, and 5 bases lay in between. CDR3 sequence (DNA): TGTGCCAGCAGCTTAGTTCCCAGCACAGATACGCAGTATTTT. It is translated as CASSLVPSTDTQYF.

The chain has TRBV10-2 and TRBJ2-5, with 9 bases identical to TRBD2. Germline lookup yields CDR1 WSHSY and CDR2 SAAADI. Trimming at V came to 6 bases and at J to 5 bases, leaving 13 bases not matched to a gene. This CDR3 is 16 amino acids long. The CDR3 DNA sequence: TGCGCCAGCAGGACCTTAGCGGGAGAAGGTTTGGAGACCCAGTACTTC. It yields the protein CASRTLAGEGLETQYF.

The sample holds one count of this clone. Other DNA sequences in the same sample also yield this CDR3. This chain's CDR3 is CASSPGQGTEAFF. DNA for the CDR3: TGCGCCAGCAGCCCAGGACAGGGCACTGAAGCTTTCTTT. The chain uses TRBV5-1 and TRBJ1-1; TRBD1 aligns across 8 bases. Germline trimming cut 4 bases from V and 4 bases from J; bases unmatched to any gene: 3. CDR3 length equals 13 residues. Germline V lookup: CDR1 SGHRS, CDR2 YFSETQ.

The J gene is TRBJ1-5, the V gene TRBV4-1, with 7 bases aligning to TRBD1. This CDR3 region has 16 residues. CDR1 and CDR2 (germline): MGHRA, YSYEKL. V lost 0 bases to trimming and J lost 1 base; unmatched junction nucleotides: 3. This CDR3 reads CASSQDPGGSNQPQHF. CDR3 in DNA: TGCGCCAGCAGCCAAGATCCAGGGGGAAGCAATCAGCCCCAGCATTTT.

The sample holds a few counts of this clone. The chain couples TRBV7-2 to TRBJ2-1, with 14 bases lining up with TRBD2. Germline values: CDR1 SGHTA, CDR2 FQGNSA. The CDR3 runs to 16 residues. The V segment lost 5 bases and the J segment 8 bases; nucleotides outside the gene matches: 8. The CDR3 nucleotides read TGTGCCAGCAGCACAACGGTGACTAGCGGGAGGGATGAGCAGTTCTTC. Encoded protein: CASSTTVTSGRDEQFF.

In its sample, this clone was seen a few times. The chain links TRBV10-3 to TRBJ2-5, with 13 positions matching TRBD2. The CDR3 covers 16 residues. The trim removed 4 bases at V and 3 bases at J, leaving 5 bases unmatched. Germline V gene data show CDR1 as ENHRY and CDR2 as SYGVKD. The CDR3 region has the DNA TGTGCCATCAGTGGACCGGGACTAGCGGGAAAAGAGACCCAGTACTTC. Residues: CAISGPGLAGKETQYF.

This rearrangement joins TRBV7-9 to TRBJ1-5; 8 bases agree with TRBD1. The V gene's germline CDR1 is SEHNR and CDR2 FQNEAQ (reference sequence). V lost 1 base to trimming and J lost 4 bases; unmatched junction nucleotides: 0. The CDR3 covers 14 residues. The CDR3 sequence is CASSLGQGNQPQHF. For the CDR3, the DNA is TGTGCCAGCAGCTTAGGACAGGGGAATCAGCCCCAGCATTTT.

V usage is TRBV19 and J usage is TRBJ1-1; no definite D call. The germline CDR1 and CDR2 sequences are LNHDA and SQIVND (reference sequence). The CDR3 extends over 15 amino acids. Trimming removed 0 bases from V and 0 bases from J, with 8 bases in between. CDR3 sequence (DNA): TGTGCCAGTAGTATAGACCCGTTCATGAACACTGAAGCTTTCTTT. It specifies CASSIDPFMNTEAFF.

The chain is built from TRBV29-1 and TRBJ1-1; 9 nucleotides match TRBD1. V trimming: 4 bases; J trimming: 1 base; junction bases outside the gene matches: 7. Germline V gene data show CDR1 as SQVTM and CDR2 as ANQGSEA. The CDR3 runs 15 residues. The CDR3 bases are TGCAGCGTTGCTGTAAGGACAGGGGAGAACACTGAAGCTTTCTTT. Translation: CSVAVRTGENTEAFF.

V and J are TRBV29-1 and TRBJ1-5; 9 positions agree with TRBD1. Germline-derived CDR1 and CDR2 are SQVTM and ANQGSEA. The CDR3 loop spans 15 amino acids. J lost 2 bases, V lost 4 bases, and 6 bases had no gene match. CDR3 sequence reads: CSVGGTGTGNQPQHF. For the CDR3, the DNA is TGCAGCGTTGGTGGGACAGGGACGGGCAATCAGCCCCAGCATTTT.

This chain joins TRBV11-2 and TRBJ2-3; 9 nucleotides match TRBD2. Germline V gene sequence: CDR1 SGHAT, CDR2 FQNNGV. V trimming: 8 bases; J trimming: 5 bases; junction bases outside the gene matches: 8. This CDR3 contains 14 residues. CDR3 protein: CASGGGRAEDTQYF. In DNA form, the CDR3 reads TGTGCCAGCGGGGGCGGGAGGGCCGAAGATACGCAGTATTTT.

The chain uses TRBV7-2 and TRBJ2-3; 8 bases match TRBD2. CDR3 length: 13 amino acids. V trimming: 6 bases; J trimming: 6 bases; junction bases outside the gene matches: 5. CDR1 is SGHTA, CDR2 FQGNSA, per germline. The CDR3 coding sequence is TGTGCCAGCAGGGGACTAGGCGGGGATACGCAGTATTTT. This translates into CASRGLGGDTQYF.

CDR3 amino acids: CSANTRYTSEQYF. The CDR3 DNA reads as TGCAGCGCCAACACGCGGTACACGAGCGAGCAGTACTTC. V and J are TRBV29-1 and TRBJ2-7; D unclear. This CDR3 has 13 residues. Trimming shortened V by 7 bases and J by 6 bases, and 19 bases separated the two germline ends. CDR1 is SQVTM, CDR2 ANQGSEA, per germline.

The chain is built from TRBV5-1 and TRBJ2-4; 9 nucleotides line up with TRBD2. CDR3 length equals 15 residues. Germline V lookup: CDR1 SGHRS, CDR2 YFSETQ. Unmatched junction bases numbered 4, after V lost 2 bases and J lost 4 bases. The CDR3 spells CASSFSGGRKNIQYF. The CDR3 bases are TGCGCCAGCAGCTTTAGCGGGGGACGGAAAAACATTCAGTACTTC.

The gene calls are TRBV5-1 and TRBJ2-3, with D possibly matching TRBD2 (6 bases). The CDR3 covers 14 residues. V was trimmed by 4 bases and J by 2 bases, leaving 11 bases between them. The germline CDR1 and CDR2 sequences are SGHRS and YFSETQ. The CDR3 sequence: CASSPVAVTDTQYF. The CDR3 coding sequence is TGCGCCAGCAGCCCTGTAGCGGTCACAGATACGCAGTATTTT.

This chain links TRBV27 with TRBJ2-1; 7 nucleotides line up with TRBD2. Germline lookup yields CDR1 MNHEY and CDR2 SMNVEV (reference sequence). The length of the CDR3 is 13 residues. CDR3 in DNA: TGTGCGTCTGGGGAGGGAGGAGCGGGGGAGCAGTTCTTC. Protein product: CASGEGGAGEQFF.

The chain combines TRBV5-1 with TRBJ2-3; D ambiguous. V was pared by 5 bases and J by 3 bases, with 4 bases between. Germline-derived CDR1 and CDR2 are SGHRS and YFSETQ. CDR3 length: 11 residues. CDR3 sequence reads: CASRSTDTQYF. The CDR3 nucleotides are TGCGCCAGCAGGTCTACAGATACGCAGTATTTT.

The chain is built from TRBV5-1 and TRBJ1-1; 9 positions match TRBD1. CDR3 length: 14 residues. Germline trimming cut 4 bases from V and 4 bases from J; bases unmatched to any gene: 5. The V gene's germline CDR1 is SGHRS and CDR2 YFSETQ. The CDR3 DNA sequence: TGCGCCAGCAGCCGACAGGGGGGAAGCACTGAAGCTTTCTTT. Amino acid sequence: CASSRQGGSTEAFF.

A few counts support this clone. This chain connects TRBV6-6 to TRBJ1-1; no clear D gene. Trimming pared 0 bases from V and 3 bases from J, leaving 11 bases between. Per the germline V gene, CDR1 is MNHNY and CDR2 is SVGAGI (reference sequence). The CDR3 sequence is 15 residues long. The CDR3 bases are TGTGCCAGCAGTTACTCGTCCGGGCGGGACACTGAAGCTTTCTTT. Protein: CASSYSSGRDTEAFF.

V is TRBV5-1 and J is TRBJ2-1; D is unresolved. Per the germline V gene, CDR1 is SGHRS and CDR2 is YFSETQ. V lost 4 bases, J lost 0 bases, and 8 bases lay in between. CDR3 size: 14 residues. Written as DNA, the CDR3 is TGCGCCAGCAGCGAACTGAGCTCCTACAATGAGCAGTTCTTC. Its translation: CASSELSSYNEQFF.

The chain carries TRBV5-1 and TRBJ2-2; tentatively, D is TRBD1 (6 bases). V shed 4 bases and J shed 6 bases, with 16 bases lying between them. Germline V gene lookup returns CDR1 SGHRS and CDR2 YFSETQ. CDR3 length equals 15 residues. DNA for the CDR3: TGCGCCAGCAGCGGAACCACAGGGTTTGCCGGGGAGCTGTTTTTT. The encoded protein is CASSGTTGFAGELFF.

The gene calls are TRBV9 and TRBJ2-5; D tentatively fits TRBD1 or TRBD2 (6 bases each). Trimming pared 0 bases from V and 5 bases from J, leaving 11 bases between. Germline V lookup: CDR1 SGDLS, CDR2 YYNGEE. The CDR3 is made up of 14 amino acids. Written as DNA, the CDR3 is TGTGCCAGCAGCGTAGATGGGGGGCTGGAGACCCAGTACTTC. It yields the protein CASSVDGGLETQYF.

CDR3 sequence reads: CASSLAQGGRTEAFF. As DNA, the CDR3 is TGTGCCAGCAGCTTAGCGCAGGGCGGGCGCACTGAAGCTTTCTTT. The chain combines TRBV7-2 with TRBJ1-1; D perhaps matches TRBD1 (5 bases). Trimming took 0 bases from V and 4 from J, leaving 12 bases between them. Germline CDR1 SGHTA, CDR2 FQGNSA. This CDR3 spans 15 amino acids.